These 19 T cell receptor beta chains came from one sample sequenced in a study of blood T cell repertoires in COVID-19. Here immunoSEQ multiplex PCR was the method, and the copy in TCRdb shows in-frame clones only, minus some. The sample has approximately 260,000 clones, approximately 91% seen once. Material: peripheral blood. The receptor source for this set is a man in his fifties or sixties with acute or convalescent COVID-19.

This chain joins TRBV7-8 and TRBJ2-3; 7 bases map to TRBD2. CDR1 SGHVS and CDR2 FQNEAQ come from the germline V gene. After removal of 1 base from V and 0 bases from J, the junction contained 4 bases not matched to a gene. The CDR3 extends over 16 amino acids. CDR3 loop: CASSLGGGPSTDTQYF. DNA for the CDR3: TGTGCCAGCAGCTTAGGGGGAGGGCCTAGCACAGATACGCAGTATTTT.

V usage is TRBV12-5 and J usage is TRBJ1-6; no definite D call. There are 16 residues in the CDR3. Germline V gene lookup returns CDR1 LGHNT and CDR2 FRNRAP. V dropped 0 bases and J dropped 7 bases, with 13 bases sitting between them. CDR3 in amino acids: CASGLVGGGINSPLHF. CDR3 bases: TGTGCTAGTGGTTTGGTAGGAGGTGGAATCAATTCACCCCTCCACTTT. Complete variable domain (other parts from reference TRBV12-5 and TRBJ1-6): DARVTQTPRHKVTEMGQEVTMRCQPILGHNTVFWYRQTMMQGLELLAYFRNRAPLDDSGMPKDRFSAEMPDATLATLKIQPSEPRDSAVYFCASGLVGGGINSPLHFGNGTRLTVT.

The rearrangement joins TRBV2 to TRBJ2-3, with D possibly TRBD1 on 6 matching bases. V lost 10 bases to trimming and J lost 13 bases, with 24 bases between them. CDR3 length: 13 amino acids. The germline gives CDR1 SNHLY, CDR2 FYNNEI. The CDR3 loop is CATQPSLRGTEYF. The CDR3 bases are TGTGCCACCCAGCCGAGCCTCAGGGGAACGGAGTATTTT.

V and J are TRBV5-1 and TRBJ1-2, with no clear D. The CDR3 consists of 15 residues. V was clipped by 0 bases and J by 3 bases, with 12 bases between them. Germline V gene data show CDR1 as SGHRS and CDR2 as YFSETQ. CDR3 loop: CASSLDSGVDYGYTF. The CDR3 DNA reads as TGCGCCAGCAGCTTGGATAGCGGGGTTGACTATGGCTACACCTTC.

The chain employs TRBV27 and TRBJ2-1, with no clear D. V shed 6 bases and J shed 4 bases, with 4 bases lying between them. The CDR3 length is 11 residues. CDR1 is MNHEY, CDR2 SMNVEV, per germline (reference sequence). CDR3 sequence reads: CASRRYNEQFF. The CDR3 region has the DNA TGTGCCAGCAGGAGATACAATGAGCAGTTCTTC.

The V and J genes are TRBV7-9 and TRBJ1-2; D remains unclear. V lost 8 bases, J lost 3 bases, and 10 bases lay in between. This CDR3 has 12 residues. The germline CDR1 and CDR2 sequences are SEHNR and FQNEAQ (reference sequence). CDR3: CASSWQDYGYTF. For the CDR3, the DNA is TGTGCCAGCTCGTGGCAGGACTATGGCTACACCTTC.

The chain employs TRBV6-5 and TRBJ1-1, with D possibly being TRBD1 (5 bases). The V and J ends lost 2 bases and 0 bases respectively, with 10 bases between them. The germline V gene encodes CDR1 MNHEY and CDR2 SVGAGI. CDR3 size: 15 residues. CDR3 bases: TGTGCCAGCAGTTACCAAGGACAACTGAACACTGAAGCTTTCTTT. This codes for CASSYQGQLNTEAFF.

This chain links TRBV7-8 with TRBJ1-1; TRBD1 is a possible D gene (6 bases). The germline V gene has CDR1 SGHVS and CDR2 FQNEAQ. The CDR3 sequence is 13 residues long. Trimming pared 5 bases from V and 11 bases from J, leaving 18 bases between. The DNA for the CDR3 is TGTGCCAGCAGCCCGACGGGGGGCAGTGAGGCTTTCTTT. Translation gives CASSPTGGSEAFF.

V and J are TRBV29-1 and TRBJ1-3; the D gene is possibly TRBD1 (5 bases). CDR1 is SQVTM, CDR2 ANQGSEA, per germline. CDR3 length: 14 residues. V gave up 2 bases and J gave up 7 bases, with 15 bases separating them. CDR3 in amino acids: CSVEYRKTPNTIYF. CDR3 bases: TGCAGCGTTGAATACAGGAAAACCCCCAACACCATATATTTT.

This chain links TRBV19 with TRBJ2-1; possible D gene TRBD1, 5 bases. This CDR3 spans 17 amino acids. Germline V CDR1 and CDR2: LNHDA, SQIVND (reference sequence). Trimming shortened V by 4 bases and J by 2 bases, and 18 bases separated the two germline ends. CDR3 sequence (DNA): TGTGCCAGTAGTACGACGGACACAGCTCGGGCCTACAATGAGCAGTTCTTC. It yields the protein CASSTTDTARAYNEQFF.

The chain links TRBV2 to TRBJ2-1; tentative D call: TRBD1 (6 bases). The germline gives CDR1 SNHLY, CDR2 FYNNEI. V was shortened by 6 bases and J by 5 bases, with 20 bases between the two germline ends. The CDR3 totals 16 residues. In DNA form, the CDR3 reads TGTGCCAGCAGCTCGTTGGGACATCGGAGAAACAATGAGCAGTTCTTC. It yields the protein CASSSLGHRRNNEQFF.

The V and J genes are TRBV5-1 and TRBJ1-2; D call uncertain. V was cut by 7 bases and J by 0 bases, with 16 bases left in between. Germline lookup yields CDR1 SGHRS and CDR2 YFSETQ. This CDR3 comprises 15 residues. CDR3 region: CASAPSGRANYGYTF. CDR3 in DNA: TGCGCCAGCGCTCCTTCCGGGAGAGCTAACTATGGCTACACCTTC.

The J gene is TRBJ1-2, the V gene TRBV30; TRBD1 aligns across 11 bases. This CDR3 comprises 16 residues. The J segment lost 2 bases and the V segment lost 3 bases, leaving 8 bases of the junction unmatched. Germline CDR1 and CDR2: GTSNPN and SVGIG (reference sequence). CDR3 residues: CAWRALGTGGNYGYTF. The CDR3 DNA follows: TGTGCCTGGAGGGCCCTCGGGACAGGGGGAAACTATGGCTACACCTTC.

CDR3 residues: CASSQGTSGYNEQFF. Here the CDR3 DNA reads TGTGCCAGCAGCCAAGGGACTAGCGGCTACAATGAGCAGTTCTTC. The rearrangement links TRBV5-4 to TRBJ2-1, with TRBD2 matching over 11 bases. V shed 4 bases and J 3 bases; nucleotides not matched to a gene: 3. The CDR3 runs to 15 residues. Germline V gives CDR1 SGHNT, CDR2 YYREEE (reference sequence).

CDR3 protein: CASRSEGQAYEQYF. CDR3 DNA sequence: TGTGCCAGCAGATCTGAGGGACAAGCCTACGAGCAGTACTTC. V is TRBV6-5 and J is TRBJ2-7, with D perhaps matching TRBD1 (6 bases). This CDR3 spans 14 amino acids. Germline-derived CDR1 and CDR2 are MNHEY and SVGAGI. V shed 6 bases and J shed 2 bases, with 14 bases lying between them.

V is TRBV30 and J is TRBJ1-2; the D is unclear. This CDR3 region has 11 residues. CDR1 is GTSNPN and CDR2 is SVGIG in the germline V gene (reference sequence). With 5 bases removed from V and 4 bases from J, the gap between germline ends came to 8 bases. CDR3 sequence reads: CAWRHSYGYTF. Here the CDR3 DNA reads TGTGCCTGGCGGCACAGCTATGGCTACACCTTC.

This chain joins TRBV10-3 and TRBJ2-1, with 9 nucleotides matching TRBD2. V lost 8 bases and J lost 1; bases outside the gene matches: 9. The CDR3 totals 16 residues. Germline CDR1 ENHRY, CDR2 SYGVKD. The CDR3 here is CAIEPSGGKSYNEQFF. Here the CDR3 DNA reads TGTGCCATCGAACCGAGCGGGGGGAAGTCCTACAATGAGCAGTTCTTC.

This clone was detected once. The chain joins TRBV18 to TRBJ2-1; D is undetermined. From germline, CDR1 is KGHSH and CDR2 LQKENI. Trimming shortened V by 2 bases and J by 8 bases, and 13 bases separated the two germline ends. This CDR3 region has 14 residues. The CDR3 spells CASSPTERNDEQFF. CDR3 DNA sequence: TGTGCCAGCTCACCAACCGAGAGGAATGATGAGCAGTTCTTC.

This clone was found a few times. CDR3 region: CATLIGLGQFVNTEAFF. CDR3 coding DNA: TGTGCCACATTAATAGGCCTAGGACAGTTCGTGAACACTGAAGCTTTCTTT. The chain couples TRBV2 to TRBJ1-1, with a tentative D call TRBD1 (6 bases). Germline loops: CDR1 SNHLY, CDR2 FYNNEI. The CDR3 contains 17 residues. Trimming took 10 bases from V and 0 from J, leaving 24 bases between them.